The 23 T cell receptor beta chains reported below all come from one sample, sequenced in a study of response to subunit inactivated influenza vaccine. TCRdb recomputed calls from the RT-PCR reads with MiXCR, one row per CDR3 protein. The data hold hundreds of thousands of distinct CDR3 sequences, with about 10% observed a single time. Specimen: PBMCs from blood, collected 45 days after vaccination. Every receptor here comes from a man in his fifties or sixties who received an inactivated influenza vaccine.

The chain couples TRBV27 to TRBJ1-2; D not certain. Germline CDR1 and CDR2: MNHEY and SMNVEV (reference sequence). V shed 6 bases and J shed 14 bases, with 7 bases lying between them. The CDR3 runs 8 residues. CDR3 bases: TGTGCCAGCAGACACGTAACCTTC. Its translation: CASRHVTF.

The J gene is TRBJ1-1, the V gene TRBV5-5, with a weak D call TRBD1 (5 bases). Trimming removed 0 bases from V and 7 bases from J, with 10 bases in between. This CDR3 is 13 amino acids long. The V gene's germline CDR1 is SGHKS and CDR2 YYEKEE (reference sequence). The CDR3 region is CASSLGFGGEAFF. The CDR3 DNA reads as TGTGCCAGCAGCTTGGGTTTTGGGGGTGAAGCTTTCTTT.

V and J are TRBV3-1 and TRBJ2-1, with TRBD2 as a possible D gene (5 bases). Germline CDR1 reads LGHDT; CDR2 reads YNNKEL (reference sequence). The V and J ends lost 2 bases and 0 bases respectively, with 11 bases between them. CDR3 length equals 16 residues. The CDR3 sequence is CASSQSLANSYNEQFF. As DNA, the CDR3 is TGTGCCAGCAGCCAAAGTCTAGCTAACTCCTACAATGAGCAGTTCTTC.

The chain carries TRBV7-2 and TRBJ2-7; D gene uncertain. The CDR3 contains 11 residues. Trimming pared 3 bases from V and 12 bases from J, leaving 12 bases between. In germline, CDR1 is SGHTA, CDR2 FQGNSA. CDR3 amino acids: CASSFQTQAYF. For the CDR3, the DNA is TGTGCCAGCAGCTTCCAGACCCAAGCGTACTTC.

This clonotype has a count of ten or more. The chain recombines TRBV5-6 with TRBJ1-1, with D perhaps TRBD1 (5 bases). The CDR3 is 14 residues long. CDR1 is SGHDT and CDR2 is YYEEEE in the germline V gene. V lost 3 bases to trimming and J lost 9 bases, with 18 bases between them. CDR3 coding DNA: TGTGCCAGCAGCTGGGGGGGGACGGCAGACCAAGCTTTCTTT. The encoded protein is CASSWGGTADQAFF. The whole variable domain, remainder taken from reference TRBV5-6 and TRBJ1-1, is DAGVTQSPTHLIKTRGQQVTLRCSPKSGHDTVSWYQQALGQGPQFIFQYYEEEERQRGNFPDRFSGHQFPNYSSELNVNALLLGDSALYLCASSWGGTADQAFFGQGTRLTVV.

The chain couples TRBV5-5 to TRBJ2-7, with 10 bases that match TRBD1. With V trimmed by 3 bases and J by 3 bases, 3 bases remained unmatched. The CDR3 loop spans 14 amino acids. Germline CDR1 SGHKS, CDR2 YYEKEE (reference sequence). CDR3 sequence: CASSSTGGFYEQYF. The CDR3 nucleotides read TGTGCCAGCAGCTCGACAGGGGGCTTCTACGAGCAGTACTTC.

This clonotype showed up just a few times. The chain has TRBV7-2 and TRBJ1-2; no reliable D call. CDR1 and CDR2 from the germline V gene are SGHTA and FQGNSA. The CDR3 is 14 amino acids. The V and J ends lost 6 bases and 4 bases respectively, with 15 bases between them. CDR3 DNA: TGTGCCAGCAGGACCTATGTAGTTAGCTATGGCTACACCTTC. Its translation: CASRTYVVSYGYTF.

This clonotype has ten or more counts. V gene TRBV29-1 combines with J gene TRBJ1-4; D perhaps matches TRBD1 (6 bases). The V gene lost 7 bases and the J gene lost 3 bases, with 12 bases spanning the gap. The length of the CDR3 is 13 residues. Germline V gene data show CDR1 as SQVTM and CDR2 as ANQGSEA. The CDR3 DNA is TGCAGCGCCGCGGAGGGGGCTAATGAAAAACTGTTTTTT. Protein product: CSAAEGANEKLFF.

There are a few counts of this clonotype. This sequence joins TRBV4-3 and TRBJ2-2, with no clear D. From germline, CDR1 is LGHNA and CDR2 YSLEER. V was clipped by 3 bases and J by 5 bases, with 13 bases between them. The CDR3 runs 15 residues. The CDR3 DNA sequence: TGCGCCAGCAGCCACGAGAGAAGGGCAACCGGGGAGCTGTTTTTT. This gives the protein CASSHERRATGELFF.

This sequence joins TRBV29-1 and TRBJ2-1; D is ambiguous. The CDR3 runs to 12 residues. Trimming stripped 5 bases from V and 3 bases from J, with 8 bases between. CDR1 and CDR2 from the germline V gene are SQVTM and ANQGSEA. The CDR3 here is CSVRLDYNEQFF. The CDR3 nucleotides are TGCAGCGTTCGGCTAGACTACAATGAGCAGTTCTTC.

This clonotype was recorded many times. The V gene is TRBV5-6, the J gene TRBJ2-1; unclear D gene. This CDR3 contains 12 residues. Trimming took off 5 bases at V and 5 bases at J, with 8 bases between the two ends. Germline CDR1 and CDR2: SGHDT and YYEEEE. CDR3: CASSGANNEQFF. DNA for the CDR3: TGTGCCAGCAGTGGCGCTAACAATGAGCAGTTCTTC.

This clonotype was detected a few times. The gene calls are TRBV5-4 and TRBJ1-2; 11 positions match TRBD1. CDR1 SGHNT and CDR2 YYREEE come from the germline V gene (reference sequence). J lost 6 bases, V lost 3 bases, and 13 bases had no gene match. There are 17 residues in the CDR3. The CDR3: CASSSDLLRTGGNGYTF. DNA of the CDR3: TGTGCCAGCAGCTCCGACCTTTTGCGGACAGGGGGCAATGGCTACACCTTC.

V gene TRBV9 combines with J gene TRBJ2-6; D not certain. Germline V gene data show CDR1 as SGDLS and CDR2 as YYNGEE. The CDR3 consists of 15 residues. V was shortened by 0 bases and J by 1 base, with 5 bases between the two germline ends. DNA of the CDR3: TGTGCCAGCAGCGTAGGCGTTTCTGGGGCCAACGTCCTGACTTTC. Amino acid sequence: CASSVGVSGANVLTF.

This clonotype appeared a few times. This rearrangement joins TRBV12-3 or TRBV12-4 to TRBJ2-1; D possibly corresponds to TRBD1 (7 bases). The CDR3 extends over 14 amino acids. With 6 bases removed from V and 1 base from J, the gap between germline ends came to 10 bases. In DNA, the CDR3 is TGTGCCAGCAGGACAGGGACTTCCTACAATGAGCAGTTCTTC. The encoded protein is CASRTGTSYNEQFF.

The sample holds many counts of this clonotype. The chain joins TRBV4-3 to TRBJ1-1, with a weak D call TRBD1 (5 bases). There are 15 residues in the CDR3. Trimming cost V 0 bases and J 0 bases, with 8 bases left between them. Germline CDR1 is LGHNA and CDR2 is YSLEER. CDR3 in amino acids: CASSQETALNTEAFF. The DNA for the CDR3 is TGCGCCAGCAGCCAAGAGACAGCGTTGAACACTGAAGCTTTCTTT.

In its sample, this clonotype was seen a few times. The chain has TRBV4-3 and TRBJ2-1; tentatively, D is TRBD2 (6 bases). CDR1 and CDR2 (germline): LGHNA, YSLEER. The CDR3 extends over 16 amino acids. V shed 0 bases and J shed 4 bases, with 13 bases lying between them. The CDR3: CASSQEGVGGYNEQFF. Here the CDR3 DNA reads TGCGCCAGCAGCCAAGAGGGGGTGGGGGGATACAATGAGCAGTTCTTC.

The chain combines TRBV9 with TRBJ2-1; D is unresolved. Trimming removed 0 bases at V and 0 bases at J, with 7 bases between. The CDR3 spans 15 residues. Germline V gives CDR1 SGDLS, CDR2 YYNGEE. The CDR3 coding sequence is TGTGCCAGCAGCGTAGCTGGGGTCTCCTACAATGAGCAGTTCTTC. Its protein product is CASSVAGVSYNEQFF.

This clonotype appeared a few times. The rearrangement joins TRBV12-3 or TRBV12-4 to TRBJ1-1; D gene uncertain. This CDR3 has 14 amino acids. V was cut by 5 bases and J by 6 bases, with 16 bases left in between. The CDR3 spells CASSPPTTAPEAFF. The CDR3 bases are TGTGCCAGCAGTCCCCCAACTACAGCTCCTGAAGCTTTCTTT.

CDR3 amino acids: CASSRGTSVSYNEQFF. The CDR3 DNA reads TGTGCCAGCAGTCGAGGGACTAGCGTGTCCTACAATGAGCAGTTCTTC. J is TRBJ2-1 and V is TRBV6-1, with 10 bases that match TRBD2. The CDR3 spans 16 residues. V lost 5 bases to trimming and J lost 1 base; unmatched junction nucleotides: 5. Germline-derived CDR1 and CDR2 are MNHNS and SASEGT.

V usage is TRBV10-3 and J usage is TRBJ2-7, with TRBD1 matching 11 bases. With 4 bases clipped from V and 6 bases from J, the junction kept 5 bases outside the gene matches. The CDR3 sequence is 14 residues long. The germline V gene encodes CDR1 ENHRY and CDR2 SYGVKD. The CDR3 here is CAISGGTGGPEQYF. As DNA, the CDR3 is TGTGCCATCAGTGGGGGGACAGGGGGACCCGAGCAGTACTTC.

The sample holds a few counts of this clonotype. This chain links TRBV29-1 with TRBJ2-2, with TRBD1 identical over 8 bases. From germline, CDR1 is SQVTM and CDR2 ANQGSEA. This CDR3 has 13 residues. V was clipped by 7 bases and J by 6 bases; unmatched bases: 7. CDR3 loop: CSGGQGGSGELFF. As DNA, the CDR3 is TGCAGCGGCGGACAGGGTGGTTCCGGGGAGCTGTTTTTT.

Only a few counts were recorded for this clonotype. The rearrangement uses TRBV6-2 or TRBV6-3 and TRBJ2-2; 7 positions agree with TRBD2. V shed 5 bases, J shed 0 bases, and the junction held 6 bases outside the gene matches. Germline V gene sequence: CDR1 MNHEY, CDR2 SVGEGT. This CDR3 contains 16 residues. DNA for the CDR3: TGTGCCAGCAGTACGAAGCGGGGACCGAACACCGGGGAGCTGTTTTTT. Translated: CASSTKRGPNTGELFF.

This clonotype was counted at least ten times. The chain links TRBV6-2 or TRBV6-3 to TRBJ1-6, with D hard to call. The V end was cut by 9 bases, the J end by 7 bases, with 25 bases between. The CDR3 sequence is 17 residues long. CDR1 and CDR2 (germline): MNHEY, SVGEGT. The CDR3 here is CASCPGWKRLKNSPLHF. The CDR3 DNA reads TGTGCCAGTTGCCCGGGCTGGAAGCGGCTAAAGAATTCACCCCTCCACTTT.